A selection of T cell receptor beta chains follows, all from one sample in a study of blood T cell repertoires in COVID-19. The table came from immunoSEQ multiplex PCR; TCRdb's copy has only in-frame clones and leaves some out. This sample yields 250,000 to 350,000 clones, of which roughly 86% are seen a single time; 0.75% to 1% belongs to the top ten. Sequences were obtained from PBMCs or T cells enriched from blood (not recorded which). Every receptor here comes from a woman in her 30s who had recovered from COVID-19. Each CDR3 is given with its conserved first and last residue. The D gene is left open where the match is weak. Not all rows give a size; the values are once, few, many and, for expanded clones, a class.

D gene	V gene	clone size	J gene	CDR3 protein	CDR3 DNA
TRBD2	TRBV11-2	.	TRBJ2-3	CASSEAGDLADTQYF	TGTGCCAGCAGCGAAGCGGGGGATCTGGCAGATACGCAGTATTTT
TRBD2	TRBV27	.	TRBJ2-3	CASSQGLAGGETDTQYF	TGTGCCAGCAGCCAAGGACTAGCGGGAGGGGAGACAGATACGCAGTATTTT
TRBD1	TRBV2	.	TRBJ1-2	CASRGTGYYTF	TGTGCCAGCAGGGGGACAGGGTACTACACCTTC
TRBD2	TRBV4-1	once	TRBJ2-7	CASSQAGTSGLYEQYF	TGCGCCAGCAGCCAAGCAGGGACTAGCGGTCTCTACGAGCAGTACTTC
.	TRBV5-6	.	TRBJ1-6	CASSLGRGRGPLHF	TGTGCCAGCAGCTTGGGCCGCGGGAGGGGACCCCTCCACTTT
.	TRBV11-2	.	TRBJ2-1	CASSLDSLAGNEQFF	TGTGCCAGCAGCTTGGACTCCCTCGCGGGAAATGAGCAGTTCTTC
.	TRBV4-1	.	TRBJ1-1	CASSPNPPEAFF	TGCGCCAGCAGCCCCAATCCCCCTGAAGCTTTCTTT
.	TRBV2	.	TRBJ1-5	CASGSSTGNQPQHF	TGTGCCAGCGGCAGTAGCACAGGGAATCAGCCCCAGCATTTT
.	TRBV5-6	once	TRBJ1-2	CASSLVTAATYGYTF	TGTGCCAGCAGCTTGGTGACCGCGGCAACCTATGGCTACACCTTC
TRBD1	TRBV19	.	TRBJ1-2	CASGQGYGYTF	TGTGCCAGCGGACAGGGATATGGCTACACCTTC
TRBD1	TRBV18	.	TRBJ2-7	CASSPLPVGGSFYEQYF	TGTGCCAGCTCACCCCTACCGGTAGGGGGCTCGTTCTACGAGCAGTACTTC
.	TRBV27	.	TRBJ2-5	CASSLRAGETQYF	TGTGCCAGCAGTTTAAGGGCGGGAGAGACCCAGTACTTC
.	TRBV6-6	.	TRBJ2-2	CASKVQLGAGELFF	TGTGCCAGCAAAGTACAGCTAGGGGCCGGGGAGCTGTTTTTT
.	TRBV9	.	TRBJ2-7	CASSVDPRSYYEQYF	TGTGCCAGCAGCGTAGATCCCCGGTCCTACTACGAGCAGTACTTC
.	TRBV11-3	.	TRBJ1-1	CASSFRGEAEAFF	TGTGCCAGCAGCTTCAGGGGTGAGGCTGAAGCTTTCTTT
.	TRBV27	.	TRBJ2-3	CASSSPGGTASTDTQYF	TGTGCCAGCAGCTCTCCGGGGGGGACAGCGAGCACAGATACGCAGTATTTT
.	TRBV6-5	.	TRBJ2-1	CASGPWGGALDEQFF	TGTGCCAGCGGCCCCTGGGGGGGCGCATTGGATGAGCAGTTCTTC
.	TRBV28	.	TRBJ1-5	CASSLGLVRGVFDQPQHF	TGTGCCAGCAGTTTAGGGTTAGTCAGGGGTGTTTTCGATCAGCCCCAGCATTTT
TRBD2	TRBV2	.	TRBJ2-7	CASSPPWGGTSFNEQYF	TGTGCCAGCAGTCCTCCGTGGGGCGGGACTAGTTTTAACGAGCAGTACTTC
.	TRBV5-6	few	TRBJ1-2	CASSLRGGNGYTF	TGTGCCAGCAGCTTGAGAGGGGGAAATGGCTACACCTTC
TRBD2	TRBV4-1	.	TRBJ2-3	CASSQQTGGLASTDTQYF	TGCGCCAGCAGCCAGCAAACGGGGGGACTAGCGAGCACAGATACGCAGTATTTT
.	TRBV6-5	.	TRBJ2-7	CASSYDGESYEQYF	TGTGCCAGCAGCTACGACGGAGAAAGCTACGAGCAGTACTTC
TRBD1	TRBV27	.	TRBJ1-1	CASSSRQGWWTEAFF	TGTGCCAGCAGTTCCCGACAGGGATGGTGGACTGAAGCTTTCTTT
.	TRBV7-3	.	TRBJ2-1	CASSPRLSSYNEQFF	TGTGCCAGCAGCCCTCGACTAAGCTCCTACAATGAGCAGTTCTTC
.	TRBV2	once	TRBJ1-4	CASRGWIATNEKLFF	TGTGCCAGCAGGGGCTGGATCGCAACTAATGAAAAACTGTTTTTT
TRBD1	TRBV9	.	TRBJ1-4	CASSATGTGGEKLFF	TGTGCCAGCAGCGCGACCGGGACAGGGGGTGAAAAACTGTTTTTT
.	TRBV2	.	TRBJ1-1	CASLTGRGGTEAFF	TGTGCCAGCCTAACCGGCCGCGGGGGCACTGAAGCTTTCTTT
TRBD1	TRBV11-2	.	TRBJ2-5	CASSLVGQKEETQYF	TGTGCCAGCAGCTTAGTGGGACAGAAAGAAGAGACCCAGTACTTC
TRBD1	TRBV11-2	.	TRBJ1-2	CASSLVGTGDGYTF	TGTGCCAGCAGCTTAGTCGGGACAGGGGACGGCTACACCTTC
.	TRBV11-3	.	TRBJ2-1	CASSGGLSGPEQFF	TGTGCCAGCAGCGGGGGACTGTCGGGCCCTGAGCAGTTCTTC
.	TRBV27	.	TRBJ2-7	CASSLGPETYEQYF	TGTGCCAGCAGTTTGGGGCCGGAGACTTACGAGCAGTACTTC
.	TRBV9	.	TRBJ1-1	CASSVRGWGTEAFF	TGTGCCAGCAGCGTACGGGGGTGGGGCACTGAAGCTTTCTTT
TRBD1	TRBV28	.	TRBJ1-5	CASSLRGEPQHF	TGTGCCAGCAGTCTCAGGGGGGAGCCCCAGCATTTT
.	TRBV7-3	.	TRBJ2-1	CASSLNRGNEQFF	TGTGCCAGCAGCTTAAATCGGGGCAATGAGCAGTTCTTC
.	TRBV7-2	.	TRBJ2-3	CASSLGAGARADTQYF	TGTGCCAGCAGCTTAGGGGCGGGGGCGAGGGCAGATACGCAGTATTTT
TRBD2	TRBV19	.	TRBJ2-5	CASSILGLAGETQYF	TGTGCCAGTAGTATCTTGGGGCTAGCGGGTGAGACCCAGTACTTC